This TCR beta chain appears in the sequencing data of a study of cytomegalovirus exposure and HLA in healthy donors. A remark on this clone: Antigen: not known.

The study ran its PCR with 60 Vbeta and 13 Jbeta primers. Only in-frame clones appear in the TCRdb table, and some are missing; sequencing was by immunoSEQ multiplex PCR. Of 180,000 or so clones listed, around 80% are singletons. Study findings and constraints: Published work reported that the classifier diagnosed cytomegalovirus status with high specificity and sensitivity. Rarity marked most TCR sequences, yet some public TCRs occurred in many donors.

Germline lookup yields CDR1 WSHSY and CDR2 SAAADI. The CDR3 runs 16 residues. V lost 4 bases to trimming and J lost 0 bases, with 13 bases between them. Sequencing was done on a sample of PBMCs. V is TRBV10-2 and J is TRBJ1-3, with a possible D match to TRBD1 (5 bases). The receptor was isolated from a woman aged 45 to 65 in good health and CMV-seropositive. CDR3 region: CASSAQASSSGNTIYF. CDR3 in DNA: TGCGCCAGCAGTGCACAGGCCTCGAGCTCTGGAAACACCATATATTTT.